The source of this T cell receptor beta chain is a study of T cell responses to AZD1222 COVID-19 vaccine. Study details: Analyses pooled second doses at about 4 or about 12 weeks.

This clone showed up just once. Its antigen is currently unknown. Clones were sequenced by immunoSEQ multiplex PCR, and TCRdb holds only the in-frame ones, with some missing. Of tens of thousands of clones in the sample, approximately 81% are singletons; the top ten hold around 13%. Germline-derived CDR1 and CDR2 are KGHDR and SFDVKD. The CDR3 extends over 17 amino acids. The junction had 11 bases not matched to a gene; V was cut back by 3 bases and J by 5 bases. General study results and limits: All repertoire sampling was performed exclusively after the peak T cell response.

This sequence originates from an adult in good health. The rearrangement uses TRBV24-1 and TRBJ2-2, with 7 bases matching TRBD2. The sample here was peripheral blood, taken on day 0 of AZD1222 vaccination. CDR3 DNA: TGTGCCACCAGTGATCCCCGGGAGGCGGCCAAGACCGGGGAGCTGTTTTTT. It encodes CATSDPREAAKTGELFF.